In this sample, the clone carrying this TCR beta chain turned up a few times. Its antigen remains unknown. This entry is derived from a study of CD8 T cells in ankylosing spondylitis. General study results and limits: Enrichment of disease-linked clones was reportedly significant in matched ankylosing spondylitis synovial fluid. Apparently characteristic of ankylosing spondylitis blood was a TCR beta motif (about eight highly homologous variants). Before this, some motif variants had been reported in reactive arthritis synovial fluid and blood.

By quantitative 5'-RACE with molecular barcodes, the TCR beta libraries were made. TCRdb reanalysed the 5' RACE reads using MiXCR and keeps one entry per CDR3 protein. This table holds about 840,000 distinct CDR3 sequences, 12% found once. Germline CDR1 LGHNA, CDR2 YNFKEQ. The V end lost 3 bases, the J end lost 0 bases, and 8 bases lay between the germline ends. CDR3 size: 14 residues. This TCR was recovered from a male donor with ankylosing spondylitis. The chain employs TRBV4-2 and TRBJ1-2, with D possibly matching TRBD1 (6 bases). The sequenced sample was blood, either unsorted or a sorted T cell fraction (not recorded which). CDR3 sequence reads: CASSQDSANYGYTF. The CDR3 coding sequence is TGTGCCAGCAGCCAGGACAGTGCTAACTATGGCTACACCTTC.